This TCR beta chain derives from a study of blood T cells in healthy people across ages. Then a second PCR, running about 6 to 12 cycles, was carried out with a sample-barcoded 5' primer and a J-beta primer mix. Each CDR3 protein is one row after TCRdb ran MiXCR on the 5' RACE reads. This sample yields hundreds of thousands of distinct CDR3 sequences, of which 25% are seen a single time; 9.4% belongs to the top ten. This clonotype was detected ten times or more. The germline CDR1 and CDR2 sequences are MNHNY and SVGAGI (reference sequence). CDR3 length: 13 residues. This sample also belongs to another study, concerning T cells of mothers and their children.

Sequenced material: blood. The genes are TRBV6-6 and TRBJ2-5; no clear D. The end of the DNA fits TRBJ2-7 better, so the J call may be wrong. The origin of this receptor is a boy between 10 and 17 years old in good health. The chain's CDR3 is CASSYRGSYEQYF. Written as DNA, the CDR3 is TGTGCCAGCAGTTACCGAGGTTCCTACGAGCAGTACTTC.